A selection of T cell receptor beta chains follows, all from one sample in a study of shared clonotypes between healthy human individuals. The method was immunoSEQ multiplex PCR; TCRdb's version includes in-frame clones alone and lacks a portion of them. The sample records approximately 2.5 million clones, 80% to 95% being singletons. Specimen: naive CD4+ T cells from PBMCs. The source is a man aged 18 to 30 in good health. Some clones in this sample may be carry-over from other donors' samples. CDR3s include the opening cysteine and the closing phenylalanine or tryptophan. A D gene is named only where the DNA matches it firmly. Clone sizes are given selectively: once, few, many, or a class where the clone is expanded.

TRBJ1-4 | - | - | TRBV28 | TGTGCCAGCAGTGGGACACAGGGTGGTAGGGGAAAACTGTTTTTT | CASSGTQGGRGKLFF
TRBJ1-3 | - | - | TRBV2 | TGTGCCAGCAGCTCCCAGAGCGGGGTGATCTCTGGAAACACCATATATTTT | CASSSQSGVISGNTIYF
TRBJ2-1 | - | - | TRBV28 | TGTGCCAGCAGTCGTATGGGACACTCAGGGGATGAGCAGTTCTTC | CASSRMGHSGDEQFF
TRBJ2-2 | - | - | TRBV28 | TGTGCCGGCGGAACTGGCGGGTACACCGGGGAGCTGTTTTTT | CAGGTGGYTGELFF
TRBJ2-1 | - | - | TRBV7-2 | TGTGCCAGCAGCTTAGAACGGAACAATGAGCAGTTCTTC | CASSLERNNEQFF
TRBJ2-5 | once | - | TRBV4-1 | TGCGCCAGCAGCCACATAAGGGGGGGCAGGCAAGAGACCCAGTACTTC | CASSHIRGGRQETQYF
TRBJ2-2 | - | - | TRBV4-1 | TGCGCCACCTCAGAGGGCGCGAACACCGGGGAGCTGTTTTTT | CATSEGANTGELFF
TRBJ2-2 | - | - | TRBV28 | TGTGCCAGCAGAGAAGGGGAATTCACCGGGGAGCTGTTTTTT | CASREGEFTGELFF
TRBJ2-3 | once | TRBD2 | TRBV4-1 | TGCGCCAGCAGCCAAGATCTTGCGGGAGGCAGAAGTGATACGCAGTATTTT | CASSQDLAGGRSDTQYF
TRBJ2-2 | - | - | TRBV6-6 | TGTGCCAGCAGTTATAAACCGAACACCGGGGAGCTGTTTTTT | CASSYKPNTGELFF
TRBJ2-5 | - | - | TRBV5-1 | TGCGCCAGCAGCTCGGGAAACAGAGGACAAGAGACCCAGTACTTC | CASSSGNRGQETQYF
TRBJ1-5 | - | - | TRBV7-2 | TGTGCCAGCAGCTCACAGGATTCACAGCCCCAGCATTTT | CASSSQDSQPQHF
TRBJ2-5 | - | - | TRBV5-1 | TGCGCCAGCAGCTTGGCCGCCACCCCCCAAGAGACCCAGTACTTC | CASSLAATPQETQYF
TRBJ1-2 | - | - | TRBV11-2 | TGTGCCAGCAGCTTAGTCCCCGGGACACATGGGGGCTTTGATGGCTACACCTTC | CASSLVPGTHGGFDGYTF
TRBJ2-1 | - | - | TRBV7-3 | TGTGCCAGCAGCTTTGACAGTCATAATGAGCAGTTCTTC | CASSFDSHNEQFF
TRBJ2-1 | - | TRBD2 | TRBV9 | TGTGCCAGCAGCGTAGCACTAGCGGGGATTTACAATGAGCAGTTCTTC | CASSVALAGIYNEQFF
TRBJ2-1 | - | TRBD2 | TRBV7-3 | TGTGCCAGCAGCTTAAGTACTAGCGGATTACAGTTCTTC | CASSLSTSGLQFF
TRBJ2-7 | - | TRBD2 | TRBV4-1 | TGCGCCAGCAGCCCTGATGGCACAGCGGGAGCCTACGAGCAGTACTTC | CASSPDGTAGAYEQYF
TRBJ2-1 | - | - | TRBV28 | TGTGCCAGCAGTTTAAGGGCTACTGGGGGCAATGAGCAGTTCTTC | CASSLRATGGNEQFF
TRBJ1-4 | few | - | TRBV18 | TGTGCCAGCTCACCACCAAGGGGTAGGTTGACGGTTTTT | CASSPPRGRLTVF
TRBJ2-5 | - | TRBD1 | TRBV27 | TGTGCCAGCAGTAACTTCCGGGACAGAGGAGAGACCCAGTACTTC | CASSNFRDRGETQYF
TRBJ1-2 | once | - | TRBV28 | TGTGCCAGCAGGCTTTGGGGGGCGGCGGGGAACTATGGCTACACCTTC | CASRLWGAAGNYGYTF
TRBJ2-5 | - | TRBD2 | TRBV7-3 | TGTGCCAGTGGAGCGGGGAGCCAAGAGACCCAGTACTTC | CASGAGSQETQYF
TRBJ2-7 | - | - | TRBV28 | TGTGCCAGCAGTTTATTGGGCCACTCCTACGAGCAGTACTTC | CASSLLGHSYEQYF
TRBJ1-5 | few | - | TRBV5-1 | TGCGCCAGCAGCCCGGGCGAGGGCGAGAGTCAGCCCCAGCATTTT | CASSPGEGESQPQHF
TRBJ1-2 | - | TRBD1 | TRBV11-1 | TGTGCCAGCAGTCCCACAGGGGGTCACTATGGCTACACCTTC | CASSPTGGHYGYTF
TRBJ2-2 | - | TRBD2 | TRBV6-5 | TGTGCCAGCAGTTTGGGCGGACTAGCTAACACCGGGGAGCTGTTTTTT | CASSLGGLANTGELFF
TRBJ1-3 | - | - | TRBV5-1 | TGCGCCAGCAGCCCAGAAAGCTCTGGAAACACCATATATTTT | CASSPESSGNTIYF
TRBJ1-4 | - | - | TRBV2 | TGTGCCAGCAGTGTCCGCGGGGATGAAAAACTGTTTTTT | CASSVRGDEKLFF
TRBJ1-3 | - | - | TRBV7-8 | TGTGCCAGCAGCTTAGTTGGCGTGGGCGATGGAAACACCATATATTTT | CASSLVGVGDGNTIYF